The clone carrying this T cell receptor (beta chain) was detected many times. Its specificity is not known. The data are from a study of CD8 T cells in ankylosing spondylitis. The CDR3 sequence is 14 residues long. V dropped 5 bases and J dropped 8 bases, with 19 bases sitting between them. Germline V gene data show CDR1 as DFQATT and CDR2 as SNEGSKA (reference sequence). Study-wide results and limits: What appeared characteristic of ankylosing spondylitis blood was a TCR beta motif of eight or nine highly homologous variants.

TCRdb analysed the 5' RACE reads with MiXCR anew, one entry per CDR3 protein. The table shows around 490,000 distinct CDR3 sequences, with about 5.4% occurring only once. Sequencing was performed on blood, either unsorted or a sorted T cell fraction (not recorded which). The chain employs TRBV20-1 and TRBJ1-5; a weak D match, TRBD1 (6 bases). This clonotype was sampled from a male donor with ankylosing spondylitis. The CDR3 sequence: CSAAQGRGDKPQHF. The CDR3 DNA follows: TGCAGTGCTGCCCAGGGGAGGGGTGATAAGCCCCAGCATTTT.